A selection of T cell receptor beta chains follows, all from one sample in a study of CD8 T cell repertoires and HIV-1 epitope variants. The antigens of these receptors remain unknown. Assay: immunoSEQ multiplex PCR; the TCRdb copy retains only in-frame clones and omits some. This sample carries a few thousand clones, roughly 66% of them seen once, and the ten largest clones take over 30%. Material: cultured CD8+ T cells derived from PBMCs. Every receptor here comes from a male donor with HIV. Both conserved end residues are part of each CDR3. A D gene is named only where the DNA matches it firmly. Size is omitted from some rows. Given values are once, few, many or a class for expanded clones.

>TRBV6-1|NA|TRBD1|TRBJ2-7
TGTGCCAGCAGTGAAGACGGCAGGGGGCGTTTTGCCTACGAGCAGTACTTC
CASSEDGRGRFAYEQYF
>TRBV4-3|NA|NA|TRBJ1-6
TGCGCCAGCAGCCAAGATGAAGGCCTTCGCCATTCACCCCTCCACTTT
CASSQDEGLRHSPLHF
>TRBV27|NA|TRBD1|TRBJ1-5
TGTGCCAGCAGTTTAGGACAGGGAGTGAGTCAGCCCCAGCATTTT
CASSLGQGVSQPQHF
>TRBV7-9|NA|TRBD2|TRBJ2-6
TGTGCCAGCAGCCCGACCCGGCTAGCGGGAGGGGCTGGGGCCAACGTCCTGACTTTC
CASSPTRLAGGAGANVLTF
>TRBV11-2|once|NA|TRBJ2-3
TGTGCCAGCAGCTTAGGAGATACGCAGTATTTT
CASSLGDTQYF
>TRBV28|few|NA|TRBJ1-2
TGTGCCAGCAGTTTTATCCGCGATCTTCTCTATGGCTACACCTTC
CASSFIRDLLYGYTF
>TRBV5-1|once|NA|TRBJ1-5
TGCGCCAGCAGCCCAAGGACAGTTAATCAGCCCCAGCATTTT
CASSPRTVNQPQHF
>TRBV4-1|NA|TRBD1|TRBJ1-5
TGCGCCAGCAGCCTAGGGACAGGAGATCAGCCCCAGCATTTT
CASSLGTGDQPQHF
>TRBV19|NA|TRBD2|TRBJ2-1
TGTGCCAGTAGTCTTAGCGGGAGCGATGAGCAGTTCTTC
CASSLSGSDEQFF
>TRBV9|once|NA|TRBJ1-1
TGTGCCAGCAGCCCCCAAATCCGGGTTAGCACTGAAGCTTTCTTT
CASSPQIRVSTEAFF
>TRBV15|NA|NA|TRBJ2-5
TGTGCCACCAGCGACGGTGAAGAGGGGATAGAGACCCAGTACTTC
CATSDGEEGIETQYF
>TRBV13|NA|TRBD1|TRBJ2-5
TGTGCCAGCAGCACTCGACAGGGAGAAGAGACCCAGTACTTC
CASSTRQGEETQYF
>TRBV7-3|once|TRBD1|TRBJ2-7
TGTGCCAGCAGCCCCGGACAGGGCTACGAGCAGTACTTC
CASSPGQGYEQYF
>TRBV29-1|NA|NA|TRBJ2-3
TGCAGCGTTGAAAGGAGAGGACAGCTCGCAGATACGCAGTATTTT
CSVERRGQLADTQYF
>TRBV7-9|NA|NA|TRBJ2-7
TGTGCCAGCAGCTTAGATCAGGGGTTAACTTACGAGCAGTACTTC
CASSLDQGLTYEQYF
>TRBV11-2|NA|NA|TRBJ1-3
TGTGCCAGCAGCTTCCCCTCGCAGGGTAACTCTGGAAACACCATATATTTT
CASSFPSQGNSGNTIYF
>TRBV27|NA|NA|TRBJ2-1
TGTGCCAGCATGGGAGGTAGCTGGAGCTCCTACAATGAGCAGTTCTTC
CASMGGSWSSYNEQFF
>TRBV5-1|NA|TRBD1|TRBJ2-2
TGCGCCAGCCGAATGGACAGGGCGAACACCGGGGAGCTGTTTTTT
CASRMDRANTGELFF
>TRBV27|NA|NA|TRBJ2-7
TGTGCCAGCAGGAACTGGGACTCCTACGAGCAGTACTTC
CASRNWDSYEQYF
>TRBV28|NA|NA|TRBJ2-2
TGTGCCAGCAGCTATAACACCGGGGAGCTGTTTTTT
CASSYNTGELFF
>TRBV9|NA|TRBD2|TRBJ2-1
TGTGCCAGCAGCGAGGCTAGCGGGGGGACGTCCTACAATGAGCAGTTCTTC
CASSEASGGTSYNEQFF
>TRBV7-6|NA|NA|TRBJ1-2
TGTGCCAGCGGCCCGTTAGGGGTCGTGAATGGCTACACCTTC
CASGPLGVVNGYTF
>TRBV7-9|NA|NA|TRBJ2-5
TGTGCCAGCAGCTTCCCGTCCGGTAAAGAGACCCAGTACTTC
CASSFPSGKETQYF
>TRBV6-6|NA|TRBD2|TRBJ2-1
TGTGCCAGCAGTATCCTAGCGGGAGCACCTGTTGAGCAGTTCTTC
CASSILAGAPVEQFF
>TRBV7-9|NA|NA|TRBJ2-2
TGTGCCAGCAGCTTGAAGAGTTCTGGGGAGCTGTTTTTT
CASSLKSSGELFF
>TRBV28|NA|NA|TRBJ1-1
TGTGCCAGCAGTTACGGGGCCCAGGAAGCTTTCTTT
CASSYGAQEAFF
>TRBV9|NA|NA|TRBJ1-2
TGTGCCAGCAGCGACGACCGGGGGACTACCTTACCTTATGGCTACACCTTC
CASSDDRGTTLPYGYTF
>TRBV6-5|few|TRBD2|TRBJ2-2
TGTGCCAGCAGTGCCCAGGGAGGGACCGGGGAGCTGTTTTTT
CASSAQGGTGELFF
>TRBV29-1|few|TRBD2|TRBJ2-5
TGCAGCGTGGCCCTAGCGGGGGAAGAGACCCAGTACTTC
CSVALAGEETQYF
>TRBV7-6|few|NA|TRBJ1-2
TGTGCCAGCAGCCCCCGGGGGCCCTATGGCTACACCTTC
CASSPRGPYGYTF
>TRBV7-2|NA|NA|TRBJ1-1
TGTGCCAGCAGCCCCTTGGGGGGTGGGAGTAGTAACACTGAAGCTTTCTTT
CASSPLGGGSSNTEAFF
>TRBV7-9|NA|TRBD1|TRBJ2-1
TGTGCCAGCAGCTCCGACCTAGTTGACAGGGATAGGCAGTTCTTC
CASSSDLVDRDRQFF
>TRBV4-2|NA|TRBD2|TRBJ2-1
TGTGCCAGCAGCCAAGATCGGGGGGTCCACAATGAGCAGTTCTTC
CASSQDRGVHNEQFF
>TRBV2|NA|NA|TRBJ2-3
TGTGCCAGCAGTGGGGGGACAGATACGCAGTATTTT
CASSGGTDTQYF
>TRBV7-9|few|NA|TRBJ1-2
TGTGCCAGCAGCTTAGGAACTTGGAGTCCCGATGGCTACACCTTC
CASSLGTWSPDGYTF
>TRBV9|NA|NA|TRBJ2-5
TGTGCCAGCAGCGGACGAGGGGGGGAGAGACAAGAGACCCAGTACTTC
CASSGRGGERQETQYF
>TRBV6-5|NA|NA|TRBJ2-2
TGTGCCAGCAGCCGGGACGTCACCGGGGAGCTGTTTTTT
CASSRDVTGELFF